These 10 T cell receptor beta chains share one sample of origin, sequenced in a study of vaccination and CD4 T cells after COVID-19. No cognate antigen is known for these TCRs. The treatment: roughly 10-day PBMC culture with coronavirus spike peptide pools or control peptides (ViraFEST assay). Sequenced with the Oncomine TCR Beta short-read assay was DNA taken from cultured CD4+ T cells. TCRdb re-analysed the PCR reads in MiXCR, keeping a single row per CDR3 protein. The table includes some 7,000 distinct CDR3 sequences, roughly 50% detected once. The specimen was CD4+ T cells from blood, cultured in vitro. Every receptor here comes from a human donor who had recovered from COVID-19.

This clonotype occurred once. The CDR3 is CASSRGSTLAKNIQYF. The CDR3 DNA sequence: TGTGCCAGCAGCAGGGGTTCGACGCTCGCCAAAAACATTCAGTACTTC. J is TRBJ2-4 and V is TRBV21-1. TRBV21-1 is listed as a pseudogene. The CDR3 covers 16 residues.

As DNA, the CDR3 is TGTGCCAGCAGCTTCAGTAGTGAGACCCAGTACTTC. It codes for CASSFSSETQYF. V is TRBV7-9 and J is TRBJ2-5; D is uncertain. V was trimmed by 3 bases and J by 5 bases, leaving 7 bases between them. The CDR3 runs 12 residues. From germline, CDR1 is SEHNR and CDR2 FQNEAQ (reference sequence).

This clonotype was picked up one time. This chain uses TRBV5-8 with TRBJ2-1, with D possibly being TRBD2 (6 bases). Trimming removed 5 bases at V and 3 bases at J, with 9 bases between. The germline gives CDR1 SGHTS, CDR2 YDEGEE. The CDR3 has 13 amino acids. This CDR3 reads CASRRRVYNEQFF. In nucleotides, the CDR3 is TGTGCCAGCAGGCGGAGGGTCTACAATGAGCAGTTCTTC. Full variable domain (remainder filled in from reference TRBV5-8 and TRBJ2-1): EAGVTQSPTHLIKTRGQQATLRCSPISGHTSVYWYQQALGLGLQFLLWYDEGEERNRGNFPPRFSGRQFPNYSSELNVNALELEDSALYLCASRRRVYNEQFFGPGTRLTVL.

This clonotype was counted between two and nine times. In nucleotides, the CDR3 is TGTGCCAGCAGCTTGGCCAGGCAGGGACCTGGAAACTATGGCTACACCTTC. This sequence encodes CASSLARQGPGNYGYTF. V is TRBV5-4 and J is TRBJ1-2; a weak D match, TRBD1 (5 bases). Deletions cut 0 bases from V and 2 bases from J, with 17 bases between. This CDR3 contains 17 residues. Germline V gene sequence: CDR1 SGHNT, CDR2 YYREEE (reference sequence).

The CDR3 is CASSLERTDTQYF. The CDR3 DNA is TGTGCCAGCAGCTTAGAGCGCACAGATACGCAGTATTTT. V usage is TRBV7-6 and J usage is TRBJ2-3; D call uncertain. Trimming took off 1 base at V and 1 base at J, with 3 bases between the two ends. The CDR3 is 13 amino acids. Per the germline V gene, CDR1 is SGHVS and CDR2 is FNYEAQ.

The gene calls are TRBV10-3 and TRBJ1-2; D not certain. V lost 7 bases, J lost 8 bases, and 17 bases lay in between. The V gene's germline CDR1 is ENHRY and CDR2 SYGVKD. The CDR3 runs 13 residues. CDR3 loop: CAITRDFEAGYTF. Here the CDR3 DNA reads TGTGCCATCACTAGGGATTTTGAAGCCGGCTACACCTTC.

The chain couples TRBV4-2 to TRBJ2-5, with TRBD2 matching 10 bases. The CDR3 contains 17 residues. Trimming cost V 3 bases and J 4 bases; bases outside gene matches: 11. CDR1 is LGHNA and CDR2 is YNFKEQ in the germline V gene. The CDR3 DNA follows: TGTGCCAGCAGCCAGCGAATTGGGACTAGCGTCGCAGAGACCCAGTACTTC. Amino acids: CASSQRIGTSVAETQYF.

This clonotype was observed a few times. The V gene is TRBV20-1, the J gene TRBJ2-3; TRBD1 is a possible D gene (5 bases). This CDR3 region has 14 residues. With 5 bases removed from V and 4 bases from J, the gap between germline ends came to 16 bases. CDR1 is DFQATT and CDR2 is SNEGSKA in the germline V gene (reference sequence). DNA of the CDR3: TGCAGTGCTCATCCAGGGTTGATGGCAGATACGCAGTATTTT. It specifies CSAHPGLMADTQYF.

J is TRBJ1-2 and V is TRBV6-1, with TRBD1 identical over 7 bases. Germline V gene sequence: CDR1 MNHNS, CDR2 SASEGT. The CDR3 has 15 residues. Germline trimming cut 6 bases from V and 0 bases from J; bases unmatched to any gene: 7. The CDR3 DNA reads TGTGCCAGCAGGCCCGACAGGGCAACTAACTATGGCTACACCTTC. Amino acids: CASRPDRATNYGYTF.

This clonotype turned up a few times. The rearrangement uses TRBV6-5 and TRBJ1-1, with D maybe TRBD1 (5 bases). In germline, CDR1 is MNHEY, CDR2 SVGAGI. V was cut by 3 bases and J by 1 base, with 12 bases left in between. CDR3 length: 15 amino acids. In DNA form, the CDR3 reads TGTGCCAGCAGTTATCGCCTGGGGGGGAACACTGAAGCTTTCTTT. Translation gives CASSYRLGGNTEAFF.